Below, 9 T cell receptor beta chains from the same sample are listed, as sequenced in a study of patients and donors after allogeneic stem cell transplantation. Each CDR3 protein gets one entry after TCRdb re-called the RT-PCR reads with MiXCR. Of about 960,000 distinct CDR3 sequences detected, roughly 18% appear once; the ten largest clones hold around 6%. Material: blood, either unsorted or a sorted T cell fraction (not recorded which). These receptors all come from a human donor who was either an allogeneic HSCT recipient or a stem cell or donor lymphocyte infusion donor (not recorded which). It is not recorded whose cells these are; they may come from a transplant donor.

The J gene is TRBJ2-7, the V gene TRBV20-1; no clear D. The V gene's germline CDR1 is DFQATT and CDR2 SNEGSKA (reference sequence). Between the trimmed V and J ends, which lost 5 bases and 3 bases, there was a span of 14 bases. This CDR3 comprises 13 residues. The CDR3 reads CSAPPRAGYEQYF. The CDR3 nucleotides read TGCAGTGCTCCCCCCCGGGCAGGCTACGAGCAGTACTTC.

This clonotype was counted a few times. The rearrangement links TRBV7-2 to TRBJ2-1, with 9 nucleotides matching TRBD2. Germline V gene sequence: CDR1 SGHTA, CDR2 FQGNSA. The CDR3 consists of 14 residues. Unmatched junction bases numbered 7, after V lost 3 bases and J lost 10 bases. DNA of the CDR3: TGTGCCAGCAGCTTGTCTAGCGGGAACCGGGAGCAGTTCTTC. As protein: CASSLSSGNREQFF.

The chain joins TRBV5-1 to TRBJ1-1, with no clear D. Germline CDR1 and CDR2: SGHRS and YFSETQ. CDR3 size: 14 residues. Deletions cut 2 bases from V and 4 bases from J, with 12 bases between. CDR3 coding DNA: TGCGCCAGCAGCTTCTCTCCTTCGGGCACTGAAGCTTTCTTT. Amino acid sequence: CASSFSPSGTEAFF.

This clonotype was counted ten times or more. The chain links TRBV10-3 to TRBJ2-6; 7 bases are shared with TRBD1. The ends lost 6 bases at V and 1 base at J; junction bases unmatched: 12. The V gene's germline CDR1 is ENHRY and CDR2 SYGVKD. The CDR3 loop spans 18 amino acids. The CDR3 nucleotides are TGTGCCATCAGCAAATACAGGGGCTTTTATTCTGGGGCCAACGTCCTGACTTTC. Amino acid sequence: CAISKYRGFYSGANVLTF.

This clonotype has more than one count but fewer than ten. This chain links TRBV9 with TRBJ2-5, with 10 nucleotides matching TRBD2. The CDR3 sequence is 16 residues long. The germline V gene encodes CDR1 SGDLS and CDR2 YYNGEE. V lost 0 bases and J lost 2; bases outside the gene matches: 4. The CDR3 loop is CASSVDPSGSQETQYF. CDR3 in DNA: TGTGCCAGCAGCGTAGATCCTAGCGGGAGTCAAGAGACCCAGTACTTC.

This clonotype was seen a handful of times. V is TRBV6-2 or TRBV6-3 and J is TRBJ2-7; no definite D call. CDR1 and CDR2 from the germline V gene are MNHEY and SVGEGT. This CDR3 region has 15 residues. V lost 8 bases and J 0 bases, leaving 17 bases between the germline ends. The CDR3 DNA reads TGTGCCAGCCCCATGGCTGGTGCAGCCTCCTACGAGCAGTACTTC. It translates to CASPMAGAASYEQYF.

The J gene is TRBJ2-1, the V gene TRBV6-5; D possibly corresponds to TRBD1 (5 bases). Germline CDR1 MNHEY, CDR2 SVGAGI. Trimming stripped 4 bases from V and 15 bases from J, with 16 bases between. The CDR3 spans 12 residues. CDR3 sequence: CASSFQGVRWFF. CDR3 DNA sequence: TGTGCCAGCAGTTTCCAGGGTGTTCGGTGGTTCTTC.

The V and J genes are TRBV20-1 and TRBJ2-2; 7 nucleotides agree with TRBD2. V shed 7 bases, J shed 0 bases, and the junction held 5 bases outside the gene matches. Germline V gene sequence: CDR1 DFQATT, CDR2 SNEGSKA (reference sequence). The length of the CDR3 is 14 residues. In nucleotides, the CDR3 is TGCAGTGGGGCGGGGGAATCGAACACCGGGGAGCTGTTTTTT. It specifies CSGAGESNTGELFF.

This clonotype was seen a single time. V gene TRBV2 combines with J gene TRBJ2-7; D not resolved. The germline gives CDR1 SNHLY, CDR2 FYNNEI. The V end was cut by 7 bases, the J end by 3 bases, with 13 bases between. This CDR3 region has 13 residues. The CDR3 is CASNPRSNYEQYF. Here the CDR3 DNA reads TGTGCCAGCAACCCCAGATCAAACTACGAGCAGTACTTC.